This passage covers 15 T cell receptor beta chains from one sample sequenced in a study of shared clonotypes between healthy human individuals. Only in-frame clones appear in the TCRdb table, and some are missing; sequencing was by immunoSEQ multiplex PCR. The sample shows about 2.3 million clones, less than 95% of them seen only once. The sample was naive CD4+ T cells from PBMCs. Documented subset: CD45RA+ positively selected. These TCRs come from a man younger than 35 in good health. Some clones in this sample may be carry-over from other donors' samples.

The chain is built from TRBV6-5 and TRBJ1-2; 7 nucleotides match TRBD1. Germline CDR1 MNHEY, CDR2 SVGAGI. V shed 10 bases, J shed 3 bases, and the junction held 5 bases outside the gene matches. The CDR3 loop spans 12 amino acids. CDR3 nucleotides: TGTGCCACCAATACAGGGGACTATGGCTACACCTTC. Its translation: CATNTGDYGYTF.

The rearrangement uses TRBV4-2 and TRBJ2-5, with 7 positions matching TRBD1. Germline CDR1 reads LGHNA; CDR2 reads YNFKEQ. The length of the CDR3 is 14 residues. After removal of 4 bases from V and 5 bases from J, the junction contained 7 bases not matched to a gene. CDR3 region: CASSLTGLEETQYF. CDR3 coding DNA: TGTGCCAGCAGCCTGACAGGGTTGGAGGAGACCCAGTACTTC.

This clone appeared once. This rearrangement joins TRBV4-1 to TRBJ1-3, with D perhaps TRBD1 (6 bases). The CDR3 covers 16 residues. The V gene lost 3 bases and the J gene lost 3 bases, with 15 bases spanning the gap. Germline lookup yields CDR1 MGHRA and CDR2 YSYEKL. The CDR3 spells CASSHSPRTVGNTIYF. Here the CDR3 DNA reads TGCGCCAGCAGCCACTCCCCGAGGACAGTTGGAAACACCATATATTTT.

CDR3 amino acids: CASSPSGQPTYEQYF. Written as DNA, the CDR3 is TGTGCCAGTAGTCCTAGCGGGCAACCGACCTACGAGCAGTACTTC. The chain has TRBV19 and TRBJ2-7; 8 bases are shared with TRBD2. The CDR3 length is 15 residues. The germline V gene encodes CDR1 LNHDA and CDR2 SQIVND (reference sequence). V was clipped by 5 bases and J by 2 bases; unmatched bases: 8.

The chain is built from TRBV7-2 and TRBJ2-5, with D possibly TRBD1 on 6 matching bases. The CDR3 spans 13 residues. The V gene's germline CDR1 is SGHTA and CDR2 FQGNSA. Trimming pared 8 bases from V and 5 bases from J, leaving 15 bases between. The CDR3, as DNA: TGTGCCAGCGATACTTTCACAGGGGAGACCCAGTACTTC. It specifies CASDTFTGETQYF.

The chain recombines TRBV7-9 with TRBJ2-7; tentative D call: TRBD1 (6 bases). The CDR3 extends over 15 amino acids. CDR1 is SEHNR and CDR2 is FQNEAQ in the germline V gene (reference sequence). Trimming removed 5 bases from V and 6 bases from J, with 20 bases in between. CDR3 sequence (DNA): TGTGCCAGCAGCCCGGGTTCCAGGACAGAACCCGAGCAGTACTTC. It codes for CASSPGSRTEPEQYF. Looking up the rest from reference TRBV7-9 and TRBJ2-7 gives the full variable domain: DTGVSQNPRHKITKRGQNVTFRCDPISEHNRLYWYRQTLGQGPEFLTYFQNEAQLEKSRLLSDRFSAERPKGSFSTLEIQRTEQGDSAMYLCASSPGSRTEPEQYFGPGTRLTVT.

The chain combines TRBV19 with TRBJ1-1; 8 bases are shared with TRBD1. Trimming at V came to 0 bases and at J to 10 bases, leaving 4 bases not matched to a gene. The germline CDR1 and CDR2 sequences are LNHDA and SQIVND (reference sequence). The CDR3 runs to 13 residues. The CDR3 is CASSIDAQGAAFF. DNA for the CDR3: TGTGCCAGTAGTATAGATGCCCAGGGGGCAGCTTTCTTT.

The chain employs TRBV27 and TRBJ2-5, with 13 positions matching TRBD2. Germline V gene lookup returns CDR1 MNHEY and CDR2 SMNVEV (reference sequence). The length of the CDR3 is 17 residues. V shed 6 bases and J 5 bases; nucleotides not matched to a gene: 12. The CDR3, as DNA: TGTGCCAGCAGAACTTTCGGACTAGCGGGAGAGGAGGAGACCCAGTACTTC. Translating gives CASRTFGLAGEEETQYF.

The chain links TRBV7-9 to TRBJ2-3; perhaps TRBD2 as D (5 bases). The germline V gene encodes CDR1 SEHNR and CDR2 FQNEAQ (reference sequence). The CDR3 sequence is 16 residues long. The V gene lost 3 bases and the J gene lost 2 bases, with 15 bases spanning the gap. In DNA, the CDR3 is TGTGCCAGCAGCTTGGGCAGGACGGGATTCACAGATACGCAGTATTTT. It encodes CASSLGRTGFTDTQYF.

The chain has TRBV6-1 and TRBJ1-2; weak D call: TRBD1 (6 bases). This CDR3 comprises 12 residues. From germline, CDR1 is MNHNS and CDR2 SASEGT. Between the trimmed V and J ends, which lost 5 bases and 8 bases, there was a span of 12 bases. The CDR3 loop is CASSLSGAGYTF. CDR3 DNA: TGTGCCAGCAGTCTCTCAGGGGCCGGCTACACCTTC.

This chain connects TRBV18 to TRBJ2-1; tentatively, D is TRBD2 (6 bases). V was trimmed by 6 bases and J by 6 bases, leaving 15 bases between them. The germline gives CDR1 KGHSH, CDR2 LQKENI. The CDR3 is made up of 14 amino acids. The CDR3 DNA sequence: TGTGCCAGCTCGCCCCAGCGGGCTGGCAATGAGCAGTTCTTC. Protein product: CASSPQRAGNEQFF.

This chain connects TRBV7-3 to TRBJ2-7, with D perhaps TRBD2 (6 bases). CDR3 length: 15 residues. Trimming stripped 2 bases from V and 4 bases from J, with 15 bases between. The germline gives CDR1 SGHTA, CDR2 FQGTGA. The CDR3 region has the DNA TGTGCCAGCAGCTTATTCGGGAGCTCTGGTTACGAGCAGTACTTC. Amino acid sequence: CASSLFGSSGYEQYF.

Worth noting for this clone: Other DNA sequences from this sample encode an identical CDR3 as well. The gene calls are TRBV7-2 and TRBJ2-3; 8 nucleotides line up with TRBD1. V lost 3 bases and J lost 4; bases outside the gene matches: 3. In germline, CDR1 is SGHTA, CDR2 FQGNSA. There are 14 residues in the CDR3. The CDR3 spells CASSLTGAPDTQYF. The CDR3 DNA is TGTGCCAGCAGCTTGACAGGGGCCCCAGATACGCAGTATTTT.

This rearrangement joins TRBV5-1 to TRBJ2-1; 7 bases line up with TRBD2. The V and J ends lost 3 bases and 6 bases, in that order; junction bases with no gene match: 9. Germline lookup yields CDR1 SGHRS and CDR2 YFSETQ. The CDR3 has 15 amino acids. The DNA for the CDR3 is TGCGCCAGCAGCTCCGGGTTAGCGGGTGCCAATGAGCAGTTCTTC. Translation: CASSSGLAGANEQFF.

This clone was seen just once. V gene TRBV7-2 combines with J gene TRBJ1-3; 8 bases agree with TRBD1. Germline-derived CDR1 and CDR2 are SGHTA and FQGNSA. This CDR3 is 13 amino acids long. V lost 6 bases to trimming and J lost 6 bases; unmatched junction nucleotides: 4. CDR3 sequence (DNA): TGTGCCAGCAGACTGACAGGGGTAAACACCATATATTTT. Its protein product is CASRLTGVNTIYF.